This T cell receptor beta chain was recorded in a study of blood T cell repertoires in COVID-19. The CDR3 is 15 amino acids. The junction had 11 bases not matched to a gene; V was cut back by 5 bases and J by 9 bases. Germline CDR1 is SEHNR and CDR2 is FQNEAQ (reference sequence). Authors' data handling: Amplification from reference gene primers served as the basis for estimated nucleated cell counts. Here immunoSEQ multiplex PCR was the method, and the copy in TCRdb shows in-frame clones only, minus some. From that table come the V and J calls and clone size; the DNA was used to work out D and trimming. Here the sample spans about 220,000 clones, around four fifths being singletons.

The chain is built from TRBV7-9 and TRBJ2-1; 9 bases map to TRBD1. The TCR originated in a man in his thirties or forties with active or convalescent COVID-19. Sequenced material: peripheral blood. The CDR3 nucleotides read TGTGCCAGCAGCCCATTACAGGGGGCGATGGGTGAGCAGTTCTTC. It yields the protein CASSPLQGAMGEQFF.